These T cell receptor beta chains were read from a single sample in a study of shared clonotypes between healthy human individuals. TCRdb's table, derived via immunoSEQ multiplex PCR, lists solely in-frame clones and lacks some. The sample lists about 490,000 clones; 76% were seen once. Material: PBMCs. The receptors here all came from a middle-aged woman in good health. Some clones in this sample may be carry-over from other donors' samples. CDR3s include the opening cysteine and the closing phenylalanine or tryptophan. A D gene is named only where the DNA matches it firmly. Not all rows give a size; the values are once, few, many and, for expanded clones, a class.

D	V	J	size	length	DNA	CDR3
TRBD1	TRBV30	TRBJ2-7	.	15	TGTGCCTGGTGGACCGACAGGGATGGAACCTACGAGCAGTACTTC	CAWWTDRDGTYEQYF
TRBD2	TRBV5-1	TRBJ2-1	.	13	TGCGCCAGCAGCTTAAGCGGGAGGGGGGAGCAGTTCTTC	CASSLSGRGEQFF
.	TRBV30	TRBJ1-5	.	14	TGTGCCTGGAGCGCAGGGAAGGGGTATCAGCCCCAGCATTTT	CAWSAGKGYQPQHF
.	TRBV5-1	TRBJ2-5	.	13	TGCGCCAGCAGCTTGGGAGTACAAGAGACCCAGTACTTC	CASSLGVQETQYF
.	TRBV25-1	TRBJ2-7	.	14	TGTGCCAGCAGTAGGCAGGGGAATGCCTACGAGCAGTACTTC	CASSRQGNAYEQYF
TRBD1	TRBV5-1	TRBJ2-7	.	15	TGCGCCAGCAGCCCAGGACAGGAAAACTCCTACGAGCAGTACTTC	CASSPGQENSYEQYF
TRBD2	TRBV5-6	TRBJ2-1	.	15	TGTGCCAGCAGATTCGGGAGGCCCTCCTACAATGAGCAGTTCTTC	CASRFGRPSYNEQFF
TRBD1	TRBV7-3	TRBJ1-1	.	13	TGTGCCAGCAGCCCAAGAAGACAGGGGAAAGCTTTCTTT	CASSPRRQGKAFF
TRBD2	TRBV5-4	TRBJ2-7	.	13	TGTGCCAGCAGCACAGGACTAGTAGACGAGCAGTACTTC	CASSTGLVDEQYF
TRBD1	TRBV29-1	TRBJ2-1	.	15	TGCAGCGTTGAAAGGGGACAGGGGATTGGAAATGAGCAGTTCTTC	CSVERGQGIGNEQFF
TRBD2	TRBV4-1	TRBJ2-1	few	14	TGCGCCAGCAGCCAAGAGGGAGGGCCCGCGGAGCAGTTCTTC	CASSQEGGPAEQFF
.	TRBV5-1	TRBJ2-7	.	15	TGCGCCAGCAGCTTGGGCCGCGGGAACATGTGGGAGCAGTACTTC	CASSLGRGNMWEQYF
TRBD2	TRBV7-9	TRBJ2-3	.	16	TGTGCCAGCAGCTTAGATGCTAGCGGGATCACAGATACGCAGTATTTT	CASSLDASGITDTQYF
.	TRBV7-2	TRBJ2-1	.	14	TGTGCCAGTCGGACTACCTACTCCTACAATGAGCAGTTCTTC	CASRTTYSYNEQFF
.	TRBV10-3	TRBJ2-7	.	14	TGTGCCATCAGTGAGTGGAGCGGCTCCTACGAGCAGTACTTC	CAISEWSGSYEQYF
.	TRBV20-1	TRBJ2-7	few	10	TGCAGTGCTAGTACCCACGAGCAGTACTTC	CSASTHEQYF
TRBD1	TRBV5-1	TRBJ2-7	.	15	TGCGCCAGCAGCACAGACGGACAGGAAATCTACGAGCAGTACTTC	CASSTDGQEIYEQYF
TRBD2	TRBV11-2	TRBJ2-2	.	18	TGTGCCAGCAGCCTCAGGGGACTAGCGGGACCCCCGACCGGGGAGCTGTTTTTT	CASSLRGLAGPPTGELFF
.	TRBV7-9	TRBJ2-1	.	15	TGTGCCAGCAGCTTAAACACAGGGTCTCAGAATGAGCAGTTCTTC	CASSLNTGSQNEQFF
.	TRBV19	TRBJ2-2	.	17	TGTGCCAGTAGTATGCGCATGGGGTGGGACTCGTTCGGGGAGCTGTTTTTT	CASSMRMGWDSFGELFF